This TCR beta chain was captured in a study of PD-1 blockade in classical Hodgkin lymphoma. With regard to this clone: The antigen is not known.

Findings of the study overall: Reports described newly diagnosed patients as having lower baseline TCR diversity than healthy donors.

Sequenced by immunoSEQ multiplex PCR; TCRdb stores in-frame clones only, minus some. The sample lists under 40,000 clones; approximately 82% were seen once. No patient escaped relapse after autologous stem cell transplantation, and brentuximab vedotin exposure varied. Looked up from germline, CDR1 is SGDLS and CDR2 is YYNGEE. V gave up 0 bases and J gave up 1 base; unmatched junction bases: 2. The CDR3 spans 16 residues. The sequencing here drew on peripheral blood mononuclear cells (PBMCs), taken before the second cycle of nivolumab. This TCR was recovered from a human donor with classical Hodgkin lymphoma. J is TRBJ2-2 and V is TRBV9; 8 bases agree with TRBD2. CDR3 in DNA: TGTGCCAGCAGCGTAGGGGGACTAGGGAACACCGGGGAGCTGTTTTTT. Translation: CASSVGGLGNTGELFF. The full variable domain, its missing parts supplied by reference TRBV9 and TRBJ2-2, is DSGVTQTPKHLITATGQRVTLRCSPRSGDLSVYWYQQSLDQGLQFLIQYYNGEERAKGNILERFSAQQFPDLHSELNLSSLELGDSALYFCASSVGGLGNTGELFFGEGSRLTVL.